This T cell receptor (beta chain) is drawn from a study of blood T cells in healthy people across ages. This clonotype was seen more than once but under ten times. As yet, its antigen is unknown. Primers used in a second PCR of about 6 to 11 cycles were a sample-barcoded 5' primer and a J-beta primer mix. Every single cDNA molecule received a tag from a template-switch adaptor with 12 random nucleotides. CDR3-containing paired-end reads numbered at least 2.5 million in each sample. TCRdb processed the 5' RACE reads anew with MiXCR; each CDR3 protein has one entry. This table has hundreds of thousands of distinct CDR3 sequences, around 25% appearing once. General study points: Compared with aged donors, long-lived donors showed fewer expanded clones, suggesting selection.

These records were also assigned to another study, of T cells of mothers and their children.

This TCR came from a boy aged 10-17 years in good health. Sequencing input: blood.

The CDR3 nucleotides are TGTGCCAGCAGTCCCTCGAGCACCACAGATACGCAGTATTTT. Amino acids: CASSPSSTTDTQYF. This chain joins TRBV28 and TRBJ2-3, with D uncertain. Trimming pared 5 bases from V and 2 bases from J, leaving 11 bases between. CDR3 size: 14 residues. Per germline, CDR1 MDHEN and CDR2 SYDVKM.